This section outlines one TCR beta chain sequence together with its context. The trim removed 6 bases at V and 7 bases at J, leaving 9 bases unmatched. The germline gives CDR1 SGHAT, CDR2 FQNNGV. The length of the CDR3 is 15 residues. Produced via immunoSEQ multiplex PCR; TCRdb's table is partial and in-frame only. This table holds some 41,000 clones, roughly 93% found once. This entry is derived from a study of T cell changes during pregnancy in multiple sclerosis. The clonotype originates from a female donor with multiple sclerosis, enrolled in a pregnancy study. V is TRBV11-2 and J is TRBJ2-1; 10 positions match TRBD2. The sample comprised PBMCs (not recorded whether the cells were cultured). The CDR3 region has the DNA TGTGCCAGCAGTCCCCTAGCGGGAGAGTGGAATGAGCAGTTCTTC. The encoded protein is CASSPLAGEWNEQFF.